These 19 T cell receptor beta chains share one sample of origin, sequenced in a study of T cell responses to AZD1222 COVID-19 vaccine. Profiling relied on immunoSEQ multiplex PCR, and the TCRdb table lists in-frame clones only, not all of them. The sample lists roughly 150,000 clones; approximately 89% were seen once. The sample here was peripheral blood, taken 28 days after the second AZD1222 dose. Every receptor here comes from an adult who received the AZD1222 COVID-19 vaccine.

This chain uses TRBV12-3 or TRBV12-4 with TRBJ2-5; D gene ambiguous. The CDR3 is made up of 13 amino acids. Trimming pared 6 bases from V and 2 bases from J, leaving 10 bases between. DNA of the CDR3: TGTGCCAGCAGCCGTTCCGGACAAGAGACCCAGTACTTC. This codes for CASSRSGQETQYF.

The chain links TRBV19 to TRBJ1-3; the D gene is possibly TRBD1 (6 bases). This CDR3 region has 13 residues. V was shortened by 5 bases and J by 7 bases, with 12 bases between the two germline ends. The V gene's germline CDR1 is LNHDA and CDR2 SQIVND (reference sequence). CDR3 residues: CASSWLGANTIYF. DNA for the CDR3: TGTGCCAGTAGTTGGTTGGGGGCGAACACCATATATTTT.

J is TRBJ1-4 and V is TRBV4-3; possibly TRBD1 for D (6 bases). Per the germline V gene, CDR1 is LGHNA and CDR2 is YSLEER. V was cut by 1 base and J by 7 bases, with 7 bases left in between. The CDR3 is 13 amino acids. The CDR3 loop reads CASSQGGREKLFF. The CDR3 region has the DNA TGCGCCAGCAGCCAAGGGGGGCGTGAAAAACTGTTTTTT.

V is TRBV27 and J is TRBJ2-7; D is unresolved. Germline CDR1 is MNHEY and CDR2 is SMNVEV (reference sequence). Deletions cut 8 bases from V and 5 bases from J, with 10 bases between. The CDR3 is 11 amino acids. The CDR3 is CASQAGDEQYF. CDR3 DNA: TGTGCCAGCCAGGCCGGCGACGAGCAGTACTTC.

The chain has TRBV9 and TRBJ2-5, with TRBD1 matching over 10 bases. Germline V gives CDR1 SGDLS, CDR2 YYNGEE. With V trimmed by 0 bases and J by 5 bases, 7 bases remained unmatched. There are 16 residues in the CDR3. CDR3 sequence reads: CASSVDGTGVRETQYF. CDR3 coding DNA: TGTGCCAGCAGCGTAGACGGGACAGGGGTAAGGGAGACCCAGTACTTC.

The gene calls are TRBV14 and TRBJ2-1, with D possibly matching TRBD2 (5 bases). V was pared by 3 bases and J by 2 bases, with 14 bases between. CDR1 and CDR2 (germline): SGHDN, FVKESK. CDR3 length: 16 amino acids. CDR3 sequence (DNA): TGTGCCAGCAGCCACTCCGGGAATATTCCCTACAATGAGCAGTTCTTC. It translates to CASSHSGNIPYNEQFF.

V usage is TRBV10-3 and J usage is TRBJ2-2; the match to TRBD2 covers 11 bases. CDR1 and CDR2 (germline): ENHRY, SYGVKD. This CDR3 has 19 residues. V shed 0 bases and J 1 base; nucleotides not matched to a gene: 7. The CDR3 bases are TGTGCCATCAGTGAGTCTGGTAGCGGGAGGGCCCTGAACACCGGGGAGCTGTTTTTT. This encodes CAISESGSGRALNTGELFF.

This clone occurred once. The rearrangement links TRBV28 to TRBJ2-1, with D perhaps TRBD1 (6 bases). CDR3 length: 13 residues. Germline V lookup: CDR1 MDHEN, CDR2 SYDVKM. The ends were cut back, 5 bases at V and 11 bases at J, with 16 bases in the middle. CDR3 loop: CASSILQGGQQFF. CDR3 nucleotides: TGTGCCAGCAGTATACTACAGGGTGGTCAGCAGTTCTTC. Together with reference TRBV28 and TRBJ2-1, the CDR3 gives the full variable domain: DVKVTQSSRYLVKRTGEKVFLECVQDMDHENMFWYRQDPGLGLRLIYFSYDVKMKEKGDIPEGYSVSREKKERFSLILESASTNQTSMYLCASSILQGGQQFFGPGTRLTVL.

This rearrangement joins TRBV7-3 to TRBJ2-3; D may correspond to TRBD1 or TRBD2 (6 bases each). V was clipped by 0 bases and J by 3 bases, with 10 bases between them. The germline gives CDR1 SGHTA, CDR2 FQGTGA. The CDR3 covers 15 residues. The CDR3 bases are TGTGCCAGCAGCTTAACAGGGGGGCAGACAGATACGCAGTATTTT. Translated, it gives CASSLTGGQTDTQYF. The full variable domain, with the rest looked up from reference TRBV7-3 and TRBJ2-3, is GAGVSQTPSNKVTEKGKYVELRCDPISGHTALYWYRQSLGQGPEFLIYFQGTGAADDSGLPNDRFFAVRPEGSVSTLKIQRTERGDSAVYLCASSLTGGQTDTQYFGPGTRLTVL.

This clone was observed once. The J gene is TRBJ1-1, the V gene TRBV27; TRBD1 aligns across 9 bases. Germline-derived CDR1 and CDR2 are MNHEY and SMNVEV (reference sequence). CDR3 size: 13 residues. Trimming removed 5 bases from V and 4 bases from J; junction bases left unmatched: 2. CDR3 nucleotides: TGTGCCAGCAGTGGGGACAGGGCCACTGAAGCTTTCTTT. It codes for CASSGDRATEAFF.

The V call is TRBV19, the J call TRBJ1-2; TRBD1 matches at 12 bases. The J segment lost 4 bases and the V segment lost 3 bases, leaving 9 bases of the junction unmatched. Germline V lookup: CDR1 LNHDA, CDR2 SQIVND (reference sequence). There are 17 residues in the CDR3. The CDR3 region is CASSISGTGGLGYGYTF. In nucleotides, the CDR3 is TGTGCCAGTAGTATCTCTGGGACAGGGGGCCTGGGCTATGGCTACACCTTC.

Only a few counts were recorded for this clone. The V call is TRBV19, the J call TRBJ2-7; D might be TRBD1 (6 bases). CDR1 LNHDA and CDR2 SQIVND come from the germline V gene (reference sequence). The V gene lost 2 bases and the J gene lost 6 bases, with 11 bases spanning the gap. This CDR3 has 13 residues. In nucleotides, the CDR3 is TGTGCCAGTAGTATATTGGGGGCAGGCGAGCAGTACTTC. Its translation is CASSILGAGEQYF.

The chain's CDR3 is CASSYVSWEQYF. DNA for the CDR3: TGTGCCAGCAGTTATGTCTCGTGGGAGCAGTACTTC. This chain links TRBV28 with TRBJ2-7; D not certain. This CDR3 is built from 12 residues. Germline CDR1 MDHEN, CDR2 SYDVKM. Trimming removed 4 bases at V and 7 bases at J, with 11 bases between. Using reference TRBV28 and TRBJ2-7 for the parts outside the CDR3, the full variable domain is DVKVTQSSRYLVKRTGEKVFLECVQDMDHENMFWYRQDPGLGLRLIYFSYDVKMKEKGDIPEGYSVSREKKERFSLILESASTNQTSMYLCASSYVSWEQYFGPGTRLTVT.

V is TRBV4-3 and J is TRBJ2-6; D is unclear. V was trimmed by 1 base and J by 3 bases, leaving 4 bases between them. The germline gives CDR1 LGHNA, CDR2 YSLEER. The CDR3 has 14 residues. CDR3: CASSQGVGANVLTF. The CDR3, as DNA: TGCGCCAGCAGCCAAGGGGTTGGGGCCAACGTCCTGACTTTC.

The chain carries TRBV7-9 and TRBJ1-1; a weak D match, TRBD1 (5 bases). The V and J ends lost 1 base and 3 bases respectively, with 9 bases between them. The CDR3 consists of 14 residues. Germline V gene sequence: CDR1 SEHNR, CDR2 FQNEAQ (reference sequence). Here the CDR3 reads CASSLGGSYTEAFF. The CDR3 nucleotides read TGTGCCAGCAGCTTAGGGGGGTCATACACTGAAGCTTTCTTT.

V is TRBV6-2 or TRBV6-3 and J is TRBJ1-2; no clear D gene. The CDR3 consists of 13 residues. CDR1 is MNHEY and CDR2 is SVGEGT in the germline V gene. V lost 6 bases and J lost 8, with 16 bases in between. CDR3 coding DNA: TGTGCCAGCAGCGACGCAGGTCGGGAGGGCTACACCTTC. It specifies CASSDAGREGYTF.

A few counts support this clone. The chain is built from TRBV2 and TRBJ2-3; TRBD1 agrees at 7 bases. V shed 6 bases, J shed 3 bases, and the junction held 9 bases outside the gene matches. This CDR3 is 15 amino acids long. The V gene's germline CDR1 is SNHLY and CDR2 FYNNEI. The CDR3 DNA is TGTGCCAGCAGGGTTGACAGGGTAGGAACAGATACGCAGTATTTT. Amino acid sequence: CASRVDRVGTDTQYF.

This rearrangement joins TRBV5-6 to TRBJ2-2; D assignment may be TRBD1 or TRBD2 (5 bases each). CDR1 is SGHDT, CDR2 YYEEEE, per germline. V was shortened by 7 bases and J by 1 base, with 14 bases between the two germline ends. This CDR3 contains 15 residues. The CDR3 coding sequence is TGTGCCAGCGGCGAGGGACGAAGGAACACCGGGGAGCTGTTTTTT. Residues: CASGEGRRNTGELFF.

This chain's CDR3 is CASSPMGLAASAGELFF. CDR3 in DNA: TGTGCCAGCTCACCCATGGGACTAGCGGCATCGGCCGGGGAGCTGTTTTTT. The chain recombines TRBV18 with TRBJ2-2, with 11 bases that match TRBD2. The CDR3 length is 17 residues. In germline, CDR1 is KGHSH, CDR2 LQKENI. Trimming at V came to 3 bases and at J to 6 bases, leaving 9 bases not matched to a gene.